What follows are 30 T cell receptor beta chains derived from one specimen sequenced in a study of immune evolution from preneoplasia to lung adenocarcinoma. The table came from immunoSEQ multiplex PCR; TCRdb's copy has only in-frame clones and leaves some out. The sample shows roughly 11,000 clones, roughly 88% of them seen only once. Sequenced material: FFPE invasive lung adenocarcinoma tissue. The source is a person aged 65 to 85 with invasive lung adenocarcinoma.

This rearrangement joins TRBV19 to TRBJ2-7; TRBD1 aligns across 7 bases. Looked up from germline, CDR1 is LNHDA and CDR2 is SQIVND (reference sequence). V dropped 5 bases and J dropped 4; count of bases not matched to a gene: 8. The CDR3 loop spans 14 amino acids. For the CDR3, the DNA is TGTGCCAGTAGTTCTAAGGGACAGCTTTACGAGCAGTACTTC. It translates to CASSSKGQLYEQYF.

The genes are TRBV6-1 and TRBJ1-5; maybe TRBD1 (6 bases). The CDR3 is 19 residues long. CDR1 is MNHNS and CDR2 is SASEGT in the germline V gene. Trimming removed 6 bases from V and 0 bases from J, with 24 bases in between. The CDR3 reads CASRESTGSTKSSNQPQHF. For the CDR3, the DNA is TGTGCCAGCAGAGAATCTACAGGGTCAACCAAATCTAGCAATCAGCCCCAGCATTTT.

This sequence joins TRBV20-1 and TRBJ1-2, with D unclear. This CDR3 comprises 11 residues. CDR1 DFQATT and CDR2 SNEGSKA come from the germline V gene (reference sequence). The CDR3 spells CSIQEAYGYTF. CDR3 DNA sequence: TGCAGCATCCAGGAAGCCTATGGCTACACCTTC.

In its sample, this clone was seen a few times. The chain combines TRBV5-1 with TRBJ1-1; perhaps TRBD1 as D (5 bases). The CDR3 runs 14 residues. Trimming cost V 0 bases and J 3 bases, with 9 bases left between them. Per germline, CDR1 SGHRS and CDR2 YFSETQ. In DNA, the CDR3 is TGCGCCAGCAGCTTGGATGGGGCCCACACTGAAGCTTTCTTT. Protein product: CASSLDGAHTEAFF.

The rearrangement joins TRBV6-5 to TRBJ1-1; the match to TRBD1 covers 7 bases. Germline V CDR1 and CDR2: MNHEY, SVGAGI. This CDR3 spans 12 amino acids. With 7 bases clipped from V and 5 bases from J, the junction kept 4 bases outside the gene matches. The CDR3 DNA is TGTGCCAGCAACAGGGGAGGAACTGAAGCTTTCTTT. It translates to CASNRGGTEAFF.

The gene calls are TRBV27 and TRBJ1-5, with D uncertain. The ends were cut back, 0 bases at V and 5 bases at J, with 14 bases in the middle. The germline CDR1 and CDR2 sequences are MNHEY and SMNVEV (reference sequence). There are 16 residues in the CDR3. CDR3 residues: CASSLSPYGWDQPQHF. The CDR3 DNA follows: TGTGCCAGCAGTTTATCGCCCTACGGGTGGGATCAGCCCCAGCATTTT.

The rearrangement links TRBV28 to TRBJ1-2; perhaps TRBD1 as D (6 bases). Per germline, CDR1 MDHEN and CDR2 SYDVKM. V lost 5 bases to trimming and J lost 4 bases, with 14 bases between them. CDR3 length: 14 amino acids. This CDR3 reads CASSTIKGGYGYTF. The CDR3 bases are TGTGCCAGCAGTACCATAAAGGGGGGCTATGGCTACACCTTC.

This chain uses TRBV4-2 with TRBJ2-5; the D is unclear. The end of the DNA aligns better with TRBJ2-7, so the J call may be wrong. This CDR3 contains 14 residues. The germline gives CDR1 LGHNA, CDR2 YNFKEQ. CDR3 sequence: CASSQDIEVDEQYF. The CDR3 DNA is TGTGCCAGCAGCCAAGACATAGAGGTGGACGAGCAGTACTTC.

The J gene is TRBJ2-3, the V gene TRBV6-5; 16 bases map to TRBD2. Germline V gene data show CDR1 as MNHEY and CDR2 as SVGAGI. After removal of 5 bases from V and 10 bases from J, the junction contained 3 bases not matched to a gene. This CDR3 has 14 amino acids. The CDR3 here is CASSIGTSGRAQYF. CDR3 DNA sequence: TGTGCCAGCAGTATCGGGACTAGCGGGAGGGCGCAGTATTTT.

The DNA of the CDR3 is TGTGCCAGCAGCCAAGAGAGCGGGATGGGGGAGCTGTTTTTT. This translates into CASSQESGMGELFF. This rearrangement joins TRBV4-2 to TRBJ2-2; 7 bases agree with TRBD2. This CDR3 comprises 14 residues. Germline V gene lookup returns CDR1 LGHNA and CDR2 YNFKEQ. V lost 0 bases, J lost 8 bases, and 3 bases stayed unmatched.

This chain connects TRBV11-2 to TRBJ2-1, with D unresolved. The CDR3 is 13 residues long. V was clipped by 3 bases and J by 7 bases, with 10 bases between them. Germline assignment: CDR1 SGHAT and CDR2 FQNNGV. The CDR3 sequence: CASSLVGQNEQFF. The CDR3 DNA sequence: TGTGCCAGCAGCTTGGTGGGTCAGAATGAGCAGTTCTTC. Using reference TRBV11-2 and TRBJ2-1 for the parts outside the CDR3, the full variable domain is EAGVAQSPRYKIIEKRQSVAFWCNPISGHATLYWYQQILGQGPKLLIQFQNNGVVDDSQLPKDRFSAERLKGVDSTLKIQPAKLEDSAVYLCASSLVGQNEQFFGPGTRLTVL.

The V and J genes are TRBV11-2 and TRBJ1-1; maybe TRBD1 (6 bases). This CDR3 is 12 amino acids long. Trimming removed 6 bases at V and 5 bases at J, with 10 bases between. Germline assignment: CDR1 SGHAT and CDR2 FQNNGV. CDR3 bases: TGTGCCAGCAGGGGGGCCTGGACTGAAGCTTTCTTT. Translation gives CASRGAWTEAFF.

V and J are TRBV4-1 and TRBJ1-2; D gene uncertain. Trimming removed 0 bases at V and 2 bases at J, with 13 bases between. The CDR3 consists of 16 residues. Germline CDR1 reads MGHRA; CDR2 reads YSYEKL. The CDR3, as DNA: TGCGCCAGCAGCCAAGATGGTGAAGGGCGGAACTATGGCTACACCTTC. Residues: CASSQDGEGRNYGYTF.

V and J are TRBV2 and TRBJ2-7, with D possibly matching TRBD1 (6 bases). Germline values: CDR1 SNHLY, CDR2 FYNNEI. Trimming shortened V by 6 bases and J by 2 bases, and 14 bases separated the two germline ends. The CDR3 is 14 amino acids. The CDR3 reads CASRETGGPYEQYF. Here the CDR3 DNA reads TGTGCCAGCAGAGAGACAGGTGGACCCTACGAGCAGTACTTC.

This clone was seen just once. The CDR3 DNA is TGTGCCAGCAGCCCACTTGATAATGAGCAGTTCTTC. It yields the protein CASSPLDNEQFF. This chain connects TRBV9 to TRBJ2-1; unclear D gene. Trimming removed 4 bases at V and 7 bases at J, with 9 bases between. This CDR3 is 12 amino acids long. Germline CDR1 reads SGDLS; CDR2 reads YYNGEE.

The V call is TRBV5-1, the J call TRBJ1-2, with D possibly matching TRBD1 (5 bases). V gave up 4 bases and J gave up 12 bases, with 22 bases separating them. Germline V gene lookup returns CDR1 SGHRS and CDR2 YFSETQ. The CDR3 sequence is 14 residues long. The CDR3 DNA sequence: TGCGCCAGCAGCGGGGGGGAGGACGGCGTTTTGAACACCTTC. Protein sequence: CASSGGEDGVLNTF. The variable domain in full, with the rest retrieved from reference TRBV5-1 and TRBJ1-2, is KAGVTQTPRYLIKTRGQQVTLSCSPISGHRSVSWYQQTPGQGLQFLFEYFSETQRNKGNFPGRFSGRQFSNSRSEMNVSTLELGDSALYLCASSGGEDGVLNTFGSGTRLTVV.

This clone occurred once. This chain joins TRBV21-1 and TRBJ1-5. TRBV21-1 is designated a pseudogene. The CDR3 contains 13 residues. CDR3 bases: TGTGCCAGCAGCAATTCGTCCGTGCAGCCCCAGCATTTT. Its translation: CASSNSSVQPQHF.

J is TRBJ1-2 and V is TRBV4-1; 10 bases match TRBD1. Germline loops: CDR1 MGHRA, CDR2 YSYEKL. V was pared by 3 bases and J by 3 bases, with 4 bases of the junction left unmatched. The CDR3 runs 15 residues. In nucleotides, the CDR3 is TGCGCCAGCAGCCACCCGGACAGGGGGGACTATGGCTACACCTTC. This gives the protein CASSHPDRGDYGYTF.

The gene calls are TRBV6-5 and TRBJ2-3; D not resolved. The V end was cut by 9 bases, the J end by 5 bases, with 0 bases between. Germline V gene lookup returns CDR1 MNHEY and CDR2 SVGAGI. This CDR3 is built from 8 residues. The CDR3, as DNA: TGTGCCAGAGATACGCAGTATTTT. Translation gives CARDTQYF.

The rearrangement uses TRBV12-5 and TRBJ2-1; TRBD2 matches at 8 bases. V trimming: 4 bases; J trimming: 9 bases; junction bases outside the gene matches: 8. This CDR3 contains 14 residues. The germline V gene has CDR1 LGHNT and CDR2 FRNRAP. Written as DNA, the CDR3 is TGTGCTAGTGGTTCCTATAGCGGGAAGGGTGAGCAGTTCTTC. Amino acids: CASGSYSGKGEQFF. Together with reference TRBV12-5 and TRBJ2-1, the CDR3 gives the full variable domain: DARVTQTPRHKVTEMGQEVTMRCQPILGHNTVFWYRQTMMQGLELLAYFRNRAPLDDSGMPKDRFSAEMPDATLATLKIQPSEPRDSAVYFCASGSYSGKGEQFFGPGTRLTVL.

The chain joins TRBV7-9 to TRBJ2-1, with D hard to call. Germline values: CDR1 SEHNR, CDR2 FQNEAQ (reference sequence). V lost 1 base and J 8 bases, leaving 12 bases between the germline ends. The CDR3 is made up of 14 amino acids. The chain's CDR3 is CASSLVGSVYEQFF. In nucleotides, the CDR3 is TGTGCCAGCAGCTTAGTTGGGTCGGTCTATGAGCAGTTCTTC.

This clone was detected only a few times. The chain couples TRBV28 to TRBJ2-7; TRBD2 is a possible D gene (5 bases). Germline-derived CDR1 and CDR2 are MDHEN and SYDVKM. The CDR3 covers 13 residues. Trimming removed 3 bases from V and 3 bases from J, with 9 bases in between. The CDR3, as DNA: TGTGCCAGCAGTTTCCGAGGACTCTACGAGCAGTACTTC. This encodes CASSFRGLYEQYF.

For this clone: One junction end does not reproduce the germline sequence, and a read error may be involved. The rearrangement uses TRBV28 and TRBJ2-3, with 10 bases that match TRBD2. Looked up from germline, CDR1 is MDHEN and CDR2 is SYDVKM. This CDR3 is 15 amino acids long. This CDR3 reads CVSKLAGSLTDTQYF. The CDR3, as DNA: TGTGTCAGCAAACTAGCGGGGTCCCTCACAGATACGCAGTATTTT.

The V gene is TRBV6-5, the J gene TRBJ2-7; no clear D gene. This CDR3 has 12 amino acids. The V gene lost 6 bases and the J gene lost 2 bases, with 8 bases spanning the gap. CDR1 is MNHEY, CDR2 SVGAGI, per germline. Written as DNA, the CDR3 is TGTGCCAGCAGATCCCCAGCCTACGAGCAGTACTTC. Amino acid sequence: CASRSPAYEQYF.

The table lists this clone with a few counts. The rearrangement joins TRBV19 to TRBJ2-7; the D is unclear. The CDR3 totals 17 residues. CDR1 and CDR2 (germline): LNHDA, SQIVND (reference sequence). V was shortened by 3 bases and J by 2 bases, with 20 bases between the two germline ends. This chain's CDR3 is CASSMPLRVPTPYEQYF. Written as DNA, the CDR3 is TGTGCCAGTAGTATGCCCCTCCGGGTCCCTACGCCCTACGAGCAGTACTTC.

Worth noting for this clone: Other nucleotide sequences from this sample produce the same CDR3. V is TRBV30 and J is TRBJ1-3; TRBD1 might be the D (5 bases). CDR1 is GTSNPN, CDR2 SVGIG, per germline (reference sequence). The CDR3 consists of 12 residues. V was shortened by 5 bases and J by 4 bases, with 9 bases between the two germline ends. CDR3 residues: CAWQGSGNTIYF. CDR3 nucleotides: TGTGCCTGGCAGGGTTCGGGAAACACCATATATTTT.

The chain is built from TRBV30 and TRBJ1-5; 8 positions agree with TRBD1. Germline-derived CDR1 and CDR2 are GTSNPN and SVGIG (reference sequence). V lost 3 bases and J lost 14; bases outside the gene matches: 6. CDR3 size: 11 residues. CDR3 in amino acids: CAWRRGQGEHF. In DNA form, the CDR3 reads TGTGCCTGGAGGAGAGGACAGGGTGAGCATTTT.

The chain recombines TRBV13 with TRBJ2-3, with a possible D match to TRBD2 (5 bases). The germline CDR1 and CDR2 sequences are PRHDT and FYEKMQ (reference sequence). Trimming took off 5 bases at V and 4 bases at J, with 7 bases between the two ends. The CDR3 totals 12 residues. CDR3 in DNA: TGTGCCAGCAGCATACTAGCAGATACGCAGTATTTT. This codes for CASSILADTQYF.

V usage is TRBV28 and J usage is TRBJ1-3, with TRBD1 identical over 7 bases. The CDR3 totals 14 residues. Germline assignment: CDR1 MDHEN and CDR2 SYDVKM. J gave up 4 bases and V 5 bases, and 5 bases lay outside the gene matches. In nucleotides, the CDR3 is TGTGCCAGCAGTAGGAGACAGGGAGGAAACACCATATATTTT. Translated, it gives CASSRRQGGNTIYF.

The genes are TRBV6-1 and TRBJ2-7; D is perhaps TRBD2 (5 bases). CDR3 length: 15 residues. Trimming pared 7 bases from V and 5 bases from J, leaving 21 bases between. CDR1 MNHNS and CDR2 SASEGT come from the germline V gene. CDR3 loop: CASTPSKGALHEQYF. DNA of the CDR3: TGTGCCAGCACTCCAAGCAAGGGAGCGCTACACGAGCAGTACTTC.